This T cell receptor beta chain originates from a study of cytomegalovirus exposure and HLA in healthy donors. Donors were nominally healthy when sampled, though unrecorded immune exposures were likely. In its sample, this clone was seen a few times. Both 60 Vbeta primers and 13 Jbeta primers went into the PCR. Sequenced by immunoSEQ multiplex PCR; TCRdb stores in-frame clones only, minus some. The table includes under 130,000 clones, roughly 70% detected once. V shed 3 bases, J shed 6 bases, and the junction held 4 bases outside the gene matches. This CDR3 comprises 14 residues. Germline V lookup: CDR1 LGHNA, CDR2 YSLEER.

The J gene is TRBJ2-2, the V gene TRBV4-3; 7 nucleotides line up with TRBD1. The sequenced sample was PBMCs. This receptor was identified in a middle-aged man in good health and CMV-seropositive. CDR3 protein: CASSHFQGAGELFF. The DNA for the CDR3 is TGCGCCAGCAGCCACTTCCAGGGGGCCGGGGAGCTGTTTTTT.